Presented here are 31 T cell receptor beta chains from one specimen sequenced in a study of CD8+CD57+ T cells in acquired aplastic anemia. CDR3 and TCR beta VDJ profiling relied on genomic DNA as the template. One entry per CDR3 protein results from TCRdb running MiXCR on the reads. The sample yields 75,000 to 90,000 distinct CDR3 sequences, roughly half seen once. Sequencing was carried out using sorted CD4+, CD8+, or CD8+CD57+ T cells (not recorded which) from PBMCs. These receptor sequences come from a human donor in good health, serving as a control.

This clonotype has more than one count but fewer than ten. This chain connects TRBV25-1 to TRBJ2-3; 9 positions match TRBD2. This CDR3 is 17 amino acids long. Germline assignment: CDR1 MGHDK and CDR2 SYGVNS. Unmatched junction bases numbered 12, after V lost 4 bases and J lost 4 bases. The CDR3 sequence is CASSALAGLGAADTQYF. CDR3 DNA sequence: TGTGCCAGCAGTGCCCTAGCGGGGCTTGGAGCTGCAGATACGCAGTATTTT.

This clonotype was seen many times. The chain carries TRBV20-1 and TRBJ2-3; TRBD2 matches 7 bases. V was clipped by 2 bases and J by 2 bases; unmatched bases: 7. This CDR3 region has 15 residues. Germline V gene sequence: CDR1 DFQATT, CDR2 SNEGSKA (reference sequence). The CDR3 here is CSARPWRETTDTQYF. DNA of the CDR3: TGCAGTGCTAGACCCTGGCGGGAGACCACAGATACGCAGTATTTT.

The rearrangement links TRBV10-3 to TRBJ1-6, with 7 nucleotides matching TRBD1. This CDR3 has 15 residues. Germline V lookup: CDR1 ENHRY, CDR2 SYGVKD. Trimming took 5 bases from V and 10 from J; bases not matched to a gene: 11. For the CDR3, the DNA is TGTGCCATCAGTAGTGACAGGGAGGGACGGTCACCCCTCCACTTT. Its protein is CAISSDREGRSPLHF.

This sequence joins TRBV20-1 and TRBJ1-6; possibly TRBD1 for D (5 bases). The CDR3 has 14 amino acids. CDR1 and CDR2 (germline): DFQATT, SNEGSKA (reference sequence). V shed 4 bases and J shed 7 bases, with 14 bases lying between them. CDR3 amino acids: CSATGTAENSPLHF. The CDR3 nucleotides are TGCAGTGCTACAGGGACGGCAGAAAATTCACCCCTCCACTTT.

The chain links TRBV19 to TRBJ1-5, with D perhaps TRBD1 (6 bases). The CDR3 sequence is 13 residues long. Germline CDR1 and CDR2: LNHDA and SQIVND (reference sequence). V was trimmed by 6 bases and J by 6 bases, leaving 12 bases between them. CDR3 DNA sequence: TGTGCCAGTAGAACAGGGTTAGGTCAGCCCCAGCATTTT. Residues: CASRTGLGQPQHF.

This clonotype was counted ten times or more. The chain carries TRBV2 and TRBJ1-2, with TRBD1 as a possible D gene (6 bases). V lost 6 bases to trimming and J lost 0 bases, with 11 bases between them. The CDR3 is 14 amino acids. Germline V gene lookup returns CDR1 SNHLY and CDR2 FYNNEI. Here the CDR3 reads CASSGGQPNYGYTF. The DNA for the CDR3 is TGTGCCAGCAGCGGCGGACAGCCTAACTATGGCTACACCTTC.

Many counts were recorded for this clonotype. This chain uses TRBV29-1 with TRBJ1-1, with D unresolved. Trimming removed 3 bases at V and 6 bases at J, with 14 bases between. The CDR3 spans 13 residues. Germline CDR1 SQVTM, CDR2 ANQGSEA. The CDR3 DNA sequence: TGCAGCGTTGAGCGGATAGAGGTTGCTGAAGCTTTCTTT. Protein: CSVERIEVAEAFF. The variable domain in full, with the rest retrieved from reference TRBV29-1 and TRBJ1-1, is SAVISQKPSRDICQRGTSLTIQCQVDSQVTMMFWYRQQPGQSLTLIATANQGSEATYESGFVIDKFPISRPNLTFSTLTVSNMSPEDSSIYLCSVERIEVAEAFFGQGTRLTVV.

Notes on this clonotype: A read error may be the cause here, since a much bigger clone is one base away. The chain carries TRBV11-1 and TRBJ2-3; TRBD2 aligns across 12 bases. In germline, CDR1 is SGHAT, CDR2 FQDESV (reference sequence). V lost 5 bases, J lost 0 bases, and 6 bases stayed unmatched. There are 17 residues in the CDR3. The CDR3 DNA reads TGTGCCAGCAGCCCCGGACTAGCGGGGATTAGCACAGATACGCAGTATTTT. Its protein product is CASSPGLAGISTDTQYF.

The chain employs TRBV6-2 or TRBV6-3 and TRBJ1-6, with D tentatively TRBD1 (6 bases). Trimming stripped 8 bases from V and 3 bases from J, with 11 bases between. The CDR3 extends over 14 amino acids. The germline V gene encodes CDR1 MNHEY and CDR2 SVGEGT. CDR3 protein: CASARGIYNSPLHF. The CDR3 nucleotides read TGTGCCAGCGCCAGGGGAATCTATAATTCACCCCTCCACTTT.

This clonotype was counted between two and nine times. The chain's CDR3 is CASRTYLDALNTEAFF. For the CDR3, the DNA is TGTGCCAGCCGTACTTACCTTGATGCTCTGAACACTGAAGCTTTCTTT. The V and J genes are TRBV6-1 and TRBJ1-1; no clear D. The length of the CDR3 is 16 residues. V was shortened by 8 bases and J by 0 bases, with 19 bases between the two germline ends. In germline, CDR1 is MNHNS, CDR2 SASEGT.

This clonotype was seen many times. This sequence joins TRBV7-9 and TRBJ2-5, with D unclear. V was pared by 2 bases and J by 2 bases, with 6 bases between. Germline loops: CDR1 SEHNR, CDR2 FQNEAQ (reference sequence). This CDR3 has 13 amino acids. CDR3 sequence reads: CASSLRDQETQYF. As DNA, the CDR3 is TGTGCCAGCAGCTTAAGGGATCAAGAGACCCAGTACTTC.

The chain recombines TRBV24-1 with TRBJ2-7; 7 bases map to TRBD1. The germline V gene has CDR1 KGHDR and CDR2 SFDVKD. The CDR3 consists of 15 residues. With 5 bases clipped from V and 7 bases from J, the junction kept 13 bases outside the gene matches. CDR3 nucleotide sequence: TGTGCCACCAGTGCCACCGGTAGGACAGGAGAAGAGCAGTACTTC. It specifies CATSATGRTGEEQYF.

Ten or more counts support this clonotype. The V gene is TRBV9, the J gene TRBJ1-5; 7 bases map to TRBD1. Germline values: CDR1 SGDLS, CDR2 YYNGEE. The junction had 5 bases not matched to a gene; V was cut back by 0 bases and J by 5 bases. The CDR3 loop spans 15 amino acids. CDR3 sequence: CASSVGGQGDQPQHF. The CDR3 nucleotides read TGTGCCAGCAGCGTAGGAGGGCAGGGGGATCAGCCCCAGCATTTT.

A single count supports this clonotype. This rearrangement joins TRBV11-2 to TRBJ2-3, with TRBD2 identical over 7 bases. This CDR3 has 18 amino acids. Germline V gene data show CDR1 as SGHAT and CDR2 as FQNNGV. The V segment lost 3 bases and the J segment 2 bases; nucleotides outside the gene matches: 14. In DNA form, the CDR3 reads TGTGCCAGCAGCTTCGGCGCCTTAATAGCGGGTCCCACAGATACGCAGTATTTT. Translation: CASSFGALIAGPTDTQYF.

In DNA form, the CDR3 reads TGTGCCAGCAGTTTGAATGTTAGAGGCTATGGCTACACCTTC. Translated: CASSLNVRGYGYTF. This chain joins TRBV27 and TRBJ1-2; the D is unclear. With 3 bases removed from V and 4 bases from J, the gap between germline ends came to 12 bases. Germline CDR1 is MNHEY and CDR2 is SMNVEV (reference sequence). CDR3 size: 14 residues.

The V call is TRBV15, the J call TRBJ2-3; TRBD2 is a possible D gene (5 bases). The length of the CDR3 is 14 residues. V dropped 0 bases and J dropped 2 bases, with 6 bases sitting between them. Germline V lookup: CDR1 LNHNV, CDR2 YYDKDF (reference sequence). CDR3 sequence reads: CATSREDSTDTQYF. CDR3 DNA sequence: TGTGCCACCAGCAGAGAGGACTCCACAGATACGCAGTATTTT.

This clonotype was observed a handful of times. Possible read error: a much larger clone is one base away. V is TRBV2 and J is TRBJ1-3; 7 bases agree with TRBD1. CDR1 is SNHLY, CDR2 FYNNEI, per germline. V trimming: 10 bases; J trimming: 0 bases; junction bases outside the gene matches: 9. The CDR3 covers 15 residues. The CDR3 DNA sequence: TGTGCCACTCGACTCGGGACAGCCTCTGGAAACACCATATATTTT. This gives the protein CATRLGTASGNTIYF.

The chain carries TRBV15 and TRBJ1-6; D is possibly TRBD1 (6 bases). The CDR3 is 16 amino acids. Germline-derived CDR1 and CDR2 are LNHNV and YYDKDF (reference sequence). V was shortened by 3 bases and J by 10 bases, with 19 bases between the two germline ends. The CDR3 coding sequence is TGTGCCACCAGCAGGAGGGGGGGCCGACTTAAATCACCCCTCCACTTT. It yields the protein CATSRRGGRLKSPLHF.

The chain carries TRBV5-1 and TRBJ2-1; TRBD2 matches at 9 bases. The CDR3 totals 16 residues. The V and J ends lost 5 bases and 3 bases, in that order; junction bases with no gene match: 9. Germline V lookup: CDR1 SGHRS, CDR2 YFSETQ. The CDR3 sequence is CASRDLAGTVYNEQFF. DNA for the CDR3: TGCGCCAGCAGGGATCTAGCGGGGACCGTCTACAATGAGCAGTTCTTC. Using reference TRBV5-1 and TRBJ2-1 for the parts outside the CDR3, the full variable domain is KAGVTQTPRYLIKTRGQQVTLSCSPISGHRSVSWYQQTPGQGLQFLFEYFSETQRNKGNFPGRFSGRQFSNSRSEMNVSTLELGDSALYLCASRDLAGTVYNEQFFGPGTRLTVL.

Written as DNA, the CDR3 is TGCGCCAGCAGTGAGACTAGCGGATGGGGGGAGACCCAGTACTTC. It yields the protein CASSETSGWGETQYF. The chain is built from TRBV10-2 and TRBJ2-5, with 8 positions matching TRBD2. V lost 2 bases and J lost 5; bases outside the gene matches: 7. Germline V gene data show CDR1 as WSHSY and CDR2 as SAAADI. The CDR3 extends over 15 amino acids.

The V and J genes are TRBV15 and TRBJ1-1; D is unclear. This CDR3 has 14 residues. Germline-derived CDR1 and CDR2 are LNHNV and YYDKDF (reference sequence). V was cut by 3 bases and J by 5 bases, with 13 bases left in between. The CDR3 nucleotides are TGTGCCACCAGCAGGGCAGACCGGCAAACTGAAGCTTTCTTT. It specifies CATSRADRQTEAFF.

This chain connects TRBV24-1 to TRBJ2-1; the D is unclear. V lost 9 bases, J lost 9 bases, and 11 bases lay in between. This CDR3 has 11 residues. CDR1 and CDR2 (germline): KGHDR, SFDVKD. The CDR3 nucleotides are TGTGCCACCCAGCAGAGAGCTGAGCAGTTCTTC. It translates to CATQQRAEQFF.

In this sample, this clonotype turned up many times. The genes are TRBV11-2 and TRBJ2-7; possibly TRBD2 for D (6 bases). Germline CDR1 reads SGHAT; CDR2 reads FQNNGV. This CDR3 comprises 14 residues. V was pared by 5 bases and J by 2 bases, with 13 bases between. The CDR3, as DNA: TGTGCCAGCAGCCGAGCGGGCTCGACCTACGAGCAGTACTTC. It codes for CASSRAGSTYEQYF.

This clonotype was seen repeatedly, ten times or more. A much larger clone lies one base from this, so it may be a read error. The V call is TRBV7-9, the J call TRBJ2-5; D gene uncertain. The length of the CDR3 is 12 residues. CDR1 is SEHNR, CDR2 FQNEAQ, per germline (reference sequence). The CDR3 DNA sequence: TGTGCCAGCACCCAGCCAATGGAGATCCAGTACTTC. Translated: CASTQPMEIQYF. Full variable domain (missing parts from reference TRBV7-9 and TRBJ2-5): DTGVSQNPRHKITKRGQNVTFRCDPISEHNRLYWYRQTLGQGPEFLTYFQNEAQLEKSRLLSDRFSAERPKGSFSTLEIQRTEQGDSAMYLCASTQPMEIQYFGPGTRLLVL.

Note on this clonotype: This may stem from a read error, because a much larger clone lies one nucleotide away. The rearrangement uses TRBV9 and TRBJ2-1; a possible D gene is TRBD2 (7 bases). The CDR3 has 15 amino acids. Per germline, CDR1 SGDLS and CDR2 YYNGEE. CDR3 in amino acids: CASSEGGAGADERFF. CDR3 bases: TGTGCCAGCAGCGAGGGCGGCGCGGGGGCAGATGAGCGGTTCTTC.

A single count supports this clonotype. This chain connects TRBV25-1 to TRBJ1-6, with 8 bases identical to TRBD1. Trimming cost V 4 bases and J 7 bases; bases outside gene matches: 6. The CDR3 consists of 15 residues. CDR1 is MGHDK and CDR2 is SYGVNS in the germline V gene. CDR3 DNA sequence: TGTGCCAGCAGTGCGACCGGGACAGGCAATTCACCCCTCCACTTT. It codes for CASSATGTGNSPLHF.

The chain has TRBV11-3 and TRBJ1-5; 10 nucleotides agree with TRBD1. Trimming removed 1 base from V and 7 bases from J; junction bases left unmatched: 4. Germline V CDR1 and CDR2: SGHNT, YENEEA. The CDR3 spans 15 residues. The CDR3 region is CASSLVGTGEQPQHF. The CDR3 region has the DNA TGTGCCAGCAGCTTAGTCGGGACAGGGGAACAGCCCCAGCATTTT.

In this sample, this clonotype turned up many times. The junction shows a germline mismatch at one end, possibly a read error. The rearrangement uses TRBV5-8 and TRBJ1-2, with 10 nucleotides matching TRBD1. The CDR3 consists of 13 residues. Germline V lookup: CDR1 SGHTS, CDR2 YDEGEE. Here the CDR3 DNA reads TGTGCCAGCAGCTTGGAGACAGGGGGCCCGTCTGCCTTC. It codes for CASSLETGGPSAF.

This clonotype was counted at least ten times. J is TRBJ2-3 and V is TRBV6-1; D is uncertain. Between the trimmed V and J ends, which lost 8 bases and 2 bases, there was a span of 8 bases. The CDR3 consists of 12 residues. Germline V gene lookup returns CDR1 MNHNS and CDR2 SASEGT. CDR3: CASGPNTDTQYF. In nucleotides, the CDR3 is TGTGCCAGCGGGCCAAACACAGATACGCAGTATTTT.

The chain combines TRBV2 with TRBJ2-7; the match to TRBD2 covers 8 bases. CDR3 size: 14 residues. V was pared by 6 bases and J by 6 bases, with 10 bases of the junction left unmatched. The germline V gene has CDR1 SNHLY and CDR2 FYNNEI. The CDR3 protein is CASRAGLGACEQYF. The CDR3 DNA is TGTGCCAGCAGGGCGGGACTAGGAGCCTGCGAGCAGTACTTC.

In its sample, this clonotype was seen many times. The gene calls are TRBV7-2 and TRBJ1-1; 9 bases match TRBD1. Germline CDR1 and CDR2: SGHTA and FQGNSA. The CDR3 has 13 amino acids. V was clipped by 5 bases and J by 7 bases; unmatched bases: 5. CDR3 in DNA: TGTGCCAGCAGCCAAACAGGGGGCGGTGAAGCTTTCTTT. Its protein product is CASSQTGGGEAFF.